Each of the 14 T cell receptor beta chains below was sequenced from the same sample in a study of T cell repertoires in cytomegalovirus infection. TCRdb re-analysed the reads in MiXCR, keeping a single row per CDR3 protein. The table shows 750,000 to 950,000 distinct CDR3 sequences, with approximately 32% occurring only once. These TCRs' antigens remain unknown. Sequencing used cultured CD8+ T cells from PBMCs, obtained from culture after CMV antigen stimulation. The receptors originated from a human donor in good health (CMV status not recorded). Some clones in this sample may be carry-over from other donors' samples.

This clonotype was observed a handful of times. The chain carries TRBV10-3 and TRBJ2-1, with D perhaps matching TRBD1 (6 bases). The germline V gene encodes CDR1 ENHRY and CDR2 SYGVKD. This CDR3 is 17 amino acids long. Between the trimmed V and J ends, which lost 2 bases and 4 bases, there was a span of 18 bases. CDR3 residues: CAISEGTGYGYYNEQFF. The CDR3 DNA follows: TGTGCCATCAGTGAGGGAACAGGGTATGGGTATTACAATGAGCAGTTCTTC.

CDR3 residues: CASSQFLAGGGTDTQYF. The CDR3 coding sequence is TGTGCCAGCAGTCAATTCTTAGCGGGGGGGGGCACAGATACGCAGTATTTT. The chain recombines TRBV12-3 or TRBV12-4 with TRBJ2-3; TRBD2 matches at 11 bases. Trimming at V came to 5 bases and at J to 1 base, leaving 8 bases not matched to a gene. CDR3 length: 17 residues.

This chain links TRBV7-9 with TRBJ2-1; maybe TRBD2 (5 bases). CDR3 size: 14 residues. Germline CDR1 SEHNR, CDR2 FQNEAQ (reference sequence). Trimming removed 3 bases from V and 4 bases from J, with 10 bases in between. The CDR3 DNA follows: TGTGCCAGCAGCTTGGACGGGGATTACAATGAGCAGTTCTTC. The encoded protein is CASSLDGDYNEQFF.

This chain links TRBV28 with TRBJ2-7; no firm D call. Trimming stripped 5 bases from V and 0 bases from J, with 8 bases between. This CDR3 spans 13 amino acids. Germline lookup yields CDR1 MDHEN and CDR2 SYDVKM. The CDR3 loop is CASSPQSSYEQYV. CDR3 sequence (DNA): TGTGCCAGCAGTCCACAGAGCTCCTACGAGCAGTACGTC.

This clonotype was counted only a few times. The V gene is TRBV4-1, the J gene TRBJ1-1; no clear D. V lost 1 base, J lost 1 base, and 10 bases lay in between. The CDR3 contains 15 residues. Germline V CDR1 and CDR2: MGHRA, YSYEKL. The DNA for the CDR3 is TGCGCCAGCAGCCAAGCTCCCATCGCGAACACTGAAGCTTTCTTT. Translating it yields CASSQAPIANTEAFF.

This clonotype occurred many times. The CDR3 reads CASSFPGQRRTEAFF. In DNA, the CDR3 is TGTGCCAGCAGCTTCCCGGGACAGAGGAGGACTGAAGCTTTCTTT. The rearrangement links TRBV7-9 to TRBJ1-1; 7 nucleotides align to TRBD1. Germline values: CDR1 SEHNR, CDR2 FQNEAQ (reference sequence). This CDR3 region has 15 residues. V gave up 3 bases and J gave up 5 bases; unmatched junction bases: 9.

In this sample, this clonotype turned up many times. V and J are TRBV5-1 and TRBJ2-2, with 9 bases aligning to TRBD1. CDR1 is SGHRS, CDR2 YFSETQ, per germline. The CDR3 spans 16 residues. The ends lost 0 bases at V and 5 bases at J; junction bases unmatched: 5. The CDR3 coding sequence is TGCGCCAGCAGCTTGGCGGGACAGGGTTATACCGGGGAGCTGTTTTTT. This codes for CASSLAGQGYTGELFF.

This chain links TRBV4-1 with TRBJ2-3; D is possibly TRBD2 (6 bases). V lost 1 base and J 5 bases, leaving 13 bases between the germline ends. CDR1 and CDR2 (germline): MGHRA, YSYEKL. The CDR3 consists of 15 residues. The CDR3 spells CASSQVGGKGDTQYF. In nucleotides, the CDR3 is TGCGCCAGCAGCCAAGTTGGGGGGAAGGGAGATACGCAGTATTTT.

This clonotype was found many times. The chain is built from TRBV7-9 and TRBJ2-1; the D gene could be TRBD1 or TRBD2 (5 bases each). CDR1 and CDR2 (germline): SEHNR, FQNEAQ (reference sequence). The CDR3 sequence is 17 residues long. V was cut by 3 bases and J by 2 bases, with 17 bases left in between. CDR3 sequence (DNA): TGTGCCAGCAGCTTGGGGGAGTGGCTCCGGACCTACAATGAGCAGTTCTTC. Its protein is CASSLGEWLRTYNEQFF.

The sample holds many counts of this clonotype. The chain recombines TRBV12-3 or TRBV12-4 with TRBJ1-1; D might be TRBD1 (6 bases). The CDR3 runs 10 residues. The V gene lost 7 bases and the J gene lost 6 bases, with 6 bases spanning the gap. The CDR3 DNA sequence: TGTGCCAGCAAGGGGGCTGAAGCTTTCTTT. Translation: CASKGAEAFF.

The chain couples TRBV12-3 or TRBV12-4 to TRBJ2-3; TRBD2 might be the D (5 bases). Trimming stripped 3 bases from V and 11 bases from J, with 9 bases between. This CDR3 comprises 11 residues. In nucleotides, the CDR3 is TGTGCCAGCAGTTTGGGCGCGGGGCAGTATTTT. Residues: CASSLGAGQYF.

The genes are TRBV5-5 and TRBJ1-1, with 8 bases lining up with TRBD1. This CDR3 spans 15 amino acids. CDR1 and CDR2 (germline): SGHKS, YYEKEE (reference sequence). J gave up 5 bases and V 5 bases, and 11 bases lay outside the gene matches. The CDR3 sequence is CASSFVQGALTEAFF. In nucleotides, the CDR3 is TGTGCCAGCAGTTTCGTTCAGGGGGCGCTTACTGAAGCTTTCTTT. Based on the CDR3 plus reference TRBV5-5 and TRBJ1-1, the full variable domain is DAGVTQSPTHLIKTRGQQVTLRCSPISGHKSVSWYQQVLGQGPQFIFQYYEKEERGRGNFPDRFSARQFPNYSSELNVNALLLGDSALYLCASSFVQGALTEAFFGQGTRLTVV.

The gene calls are TRBV9 and TRBJ2-7; D is perhaps TRBD1 (6 bases). CDR1 and CDR2 from the germline V gene are SGDLS and YYNGEE. This CDR3 spans 13 amino acids. V was pared by 4 bases and J by 1 base, with 9 bases between. The CDR3 DNA reads TGTGCCAGCAGCCGGGACAAATCCTACGAGCAGTACTTC. Its translation: CASSRDKSYEQYF.

The rearrangement joins TRBV6-2 or TRBV6-3 to TRBJ2-1; 9 bases line up with TRBD2. The germline V gene has CDR1 MNHEY and CDR2 SVGEGT. The ends lost 5 bases at V and 2 bases at J; junction bases unmatched: 16. The CDR3 covers 19 residues. The CDR3 DNA reads TGTGCCAGCAGTCTACAGGGGCTAGCGGGGACGACAGCCTACAATGAGCAGTTCTTC. Residues: CASSLQGLAGTTAYNEQFF.